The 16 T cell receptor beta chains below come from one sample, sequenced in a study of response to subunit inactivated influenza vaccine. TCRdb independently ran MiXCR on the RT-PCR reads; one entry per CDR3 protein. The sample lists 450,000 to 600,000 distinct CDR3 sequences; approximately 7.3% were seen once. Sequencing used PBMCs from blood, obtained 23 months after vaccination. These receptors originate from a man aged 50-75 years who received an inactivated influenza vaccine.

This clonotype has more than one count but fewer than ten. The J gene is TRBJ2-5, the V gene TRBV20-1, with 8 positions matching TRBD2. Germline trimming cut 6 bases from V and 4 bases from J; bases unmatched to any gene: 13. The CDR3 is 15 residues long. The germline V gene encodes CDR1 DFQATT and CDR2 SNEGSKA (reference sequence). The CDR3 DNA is TGCAGTGCCAGTAGCGGGGCCCCGAGGGGAGAGACCCAGTACTTC. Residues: CSASSGAPRGETQYF.

CDR3 sequence reads: CSATSSGIPGGEQFF. CDR3 in DNA: TGCAGTGCCACATCTAGCGGGATCCCAGGGGGTGAGCAGTTCTTC. This chain links TRBV20-1 with TRBJ2-1; 9 bases agree with TRBD2. The CDR3 sequence is 15 residues long. V shed 6 bases and J 9 bases; nucleotides not matched to a gene: 15. Germline V lookup: CDR1 DFQATT, CDR2 SNEGSKA (reference sequence).

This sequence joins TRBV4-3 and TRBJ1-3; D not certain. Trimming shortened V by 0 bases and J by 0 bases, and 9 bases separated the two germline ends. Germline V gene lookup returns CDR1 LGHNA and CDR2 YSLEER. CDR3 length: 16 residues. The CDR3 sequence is CASSQDSGGSGNTIYF. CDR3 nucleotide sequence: TGCGCCAGCAGCCAAGATTCGGGAGGCTCTGGAAACACCATATATTTT.

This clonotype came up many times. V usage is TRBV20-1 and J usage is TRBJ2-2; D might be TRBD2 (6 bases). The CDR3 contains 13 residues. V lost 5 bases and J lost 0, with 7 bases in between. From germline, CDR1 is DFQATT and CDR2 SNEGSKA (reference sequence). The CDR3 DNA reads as TGCAGTGCTGCGGGGACGAACACCGGGGAGCTGTTTTTT. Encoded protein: CSAAGTNTGELFF.

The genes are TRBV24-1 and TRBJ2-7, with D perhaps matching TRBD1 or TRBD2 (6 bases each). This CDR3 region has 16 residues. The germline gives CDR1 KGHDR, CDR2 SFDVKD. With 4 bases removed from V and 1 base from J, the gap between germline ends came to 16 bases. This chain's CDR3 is CATSDNSGGASYEQYF. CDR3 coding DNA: TGTGCCACCAGTGACAACTCCGGGGGCGCATCCTACGAGCAGTACTTC.

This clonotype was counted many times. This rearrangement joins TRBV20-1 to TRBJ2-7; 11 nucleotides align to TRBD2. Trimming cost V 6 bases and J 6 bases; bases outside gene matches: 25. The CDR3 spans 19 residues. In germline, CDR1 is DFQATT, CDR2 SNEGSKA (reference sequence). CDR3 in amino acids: CSARPDRETSGAPGSEQYF. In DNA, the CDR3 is TGCAGTGCCAGACCCGACAGGGAGACTAGCGGGGCACCAGGATCCGAGCAGTACTTC.

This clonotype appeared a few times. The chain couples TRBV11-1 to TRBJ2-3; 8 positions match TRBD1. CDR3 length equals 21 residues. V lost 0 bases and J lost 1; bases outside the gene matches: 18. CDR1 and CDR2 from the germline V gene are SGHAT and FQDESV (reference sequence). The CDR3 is CASSLAVSFSRTGPGTDTQYF. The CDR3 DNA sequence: TGTGCCAGCAGCTTAGCGGTCTCCTTTTCTCGGACAGGGCCGGGCACAGATACGCAGTATTTT. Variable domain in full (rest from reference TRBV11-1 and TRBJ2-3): EAEVAQSPRYKITEKSQAVAFWCDPISGHATLYWYRQILGQGPELLVQFQDESVVDDSQLPKDRFSAERLKGVDSTLKIQPAELGDSAMYLCASSLAVSFSRTGPGTDTQYFGPGTRLTVL.

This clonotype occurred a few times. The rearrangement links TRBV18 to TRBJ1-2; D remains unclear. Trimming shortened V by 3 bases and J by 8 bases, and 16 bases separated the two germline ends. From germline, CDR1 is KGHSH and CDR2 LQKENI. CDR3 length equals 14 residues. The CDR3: CASSPDGSRRGYTF. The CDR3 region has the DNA TGTGCCAGCTCACCGGATGGCAGCCGAAGAGGCTACACCTTC.

The CDR3 bases are TGTGCCAGCAGCCAAAGGACCCTTGCAACTAATGAAAAACTGTTTTTT. The encoded protein is CASSQRTLATNEKLFF. The gene calls are TRBV16 and TRBJ1-4; D is ambiguous. CDR1 is KGHSY and CDR2 is FQNENV in the germline V gene. Between the trimmed V and J ends, which lost 2 bases and 0 bases, there was a span of 10 bases. This CDR3 region has 16 residues.

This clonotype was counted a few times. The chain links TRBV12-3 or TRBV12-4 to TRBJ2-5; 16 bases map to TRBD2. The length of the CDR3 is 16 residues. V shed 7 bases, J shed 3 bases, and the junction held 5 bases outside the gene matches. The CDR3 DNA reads TGTGCCAGCAACCTGGGACTAGCGGGGGGGAAAGAGACCCAGTACTTC. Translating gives CASNLGLAGGKETQYF.

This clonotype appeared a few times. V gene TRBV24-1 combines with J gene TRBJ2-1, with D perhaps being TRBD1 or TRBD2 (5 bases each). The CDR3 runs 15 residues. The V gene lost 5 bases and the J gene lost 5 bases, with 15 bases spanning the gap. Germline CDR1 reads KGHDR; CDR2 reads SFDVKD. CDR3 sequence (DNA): TGTGCCACCAGTGGGGCTAGCAGACAGAACAATGAGCAGTTCTTC. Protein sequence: CATSGASRQNNEQFF.

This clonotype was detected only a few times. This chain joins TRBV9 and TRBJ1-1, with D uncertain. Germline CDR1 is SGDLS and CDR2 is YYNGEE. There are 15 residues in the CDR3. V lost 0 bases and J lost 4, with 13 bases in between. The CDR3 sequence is CASSVEEGKGTEAFF. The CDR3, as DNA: TGTGCCAGCAGCGTAGAAGAGGGAAAGGGCACTGAAGCTTTCTTT.

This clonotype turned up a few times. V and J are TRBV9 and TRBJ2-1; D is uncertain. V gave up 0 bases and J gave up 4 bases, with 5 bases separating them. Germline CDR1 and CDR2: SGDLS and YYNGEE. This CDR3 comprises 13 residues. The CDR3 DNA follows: TGTGCCAGCAGCGTAGTTCCATACAATGAGCAGTTCTTC. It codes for CASSVVPYNEQFF.

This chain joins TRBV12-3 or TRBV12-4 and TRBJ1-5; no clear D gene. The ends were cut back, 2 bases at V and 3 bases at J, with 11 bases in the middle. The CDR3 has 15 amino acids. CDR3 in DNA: TGTGCCAGCAGTTTAAGCTCAGGCGCCAATCAGCCCCAGCATTTT. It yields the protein CASSLSSGANQPQHF.

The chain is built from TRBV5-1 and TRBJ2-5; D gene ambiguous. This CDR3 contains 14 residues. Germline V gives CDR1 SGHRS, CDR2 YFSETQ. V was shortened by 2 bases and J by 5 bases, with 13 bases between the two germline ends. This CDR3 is CASSFGPQAETQYF. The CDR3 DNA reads TGCGCCAGCAGCTTCGGACCCCAGGCGGAGACCCAGTACTTC.

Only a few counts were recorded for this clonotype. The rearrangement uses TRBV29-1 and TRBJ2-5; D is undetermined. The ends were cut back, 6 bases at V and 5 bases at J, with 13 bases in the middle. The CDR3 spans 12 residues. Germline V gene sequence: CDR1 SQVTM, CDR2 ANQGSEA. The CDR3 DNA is TGCAGCGTCCCCCGCGGTGTGGAGACCCAGTACTTC. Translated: CSVPRGVETQYF.